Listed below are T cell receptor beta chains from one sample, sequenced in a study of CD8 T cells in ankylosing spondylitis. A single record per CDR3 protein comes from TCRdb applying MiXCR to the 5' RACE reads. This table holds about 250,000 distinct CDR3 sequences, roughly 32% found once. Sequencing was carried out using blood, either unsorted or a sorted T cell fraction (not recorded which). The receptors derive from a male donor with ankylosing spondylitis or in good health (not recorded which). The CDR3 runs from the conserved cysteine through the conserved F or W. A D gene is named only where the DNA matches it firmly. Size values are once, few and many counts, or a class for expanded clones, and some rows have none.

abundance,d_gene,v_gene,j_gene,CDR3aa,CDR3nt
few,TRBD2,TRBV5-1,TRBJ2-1,CASSSLAGASLFYNEQFF,TGCGCCAGCAGCTCCCTAGCGGGGGCCTCCCTTTTCTACAATGAGCAGTTCTTC
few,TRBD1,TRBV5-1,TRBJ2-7,CASSLETGGNYEQYF,TGCGCCAGCAGCTTGGAAACAGGGGGAAACTACGAGCAGTACTTC
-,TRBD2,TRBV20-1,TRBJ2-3,CSASARRLAGDTDTQYF,TGCAGTGCTAGCGCCCGTCGACTAGCGGGGGATACAGATACGCAGTATTTT
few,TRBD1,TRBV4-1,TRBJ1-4,CASSPHRGQGDEKLFF,TGCGCCAGCAGCCCCCACCGGGGACAGGGGGATGAAAAACTGTTTTTT
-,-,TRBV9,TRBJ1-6,CASSRTGTQSSPLHF,TGTGCCAGCAGCCGGACCGGGACCCAGAGTTCACCCCTCCACTTT
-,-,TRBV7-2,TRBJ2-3,CASSFGTTPAADTQYF,TGTGCCAGCAGCTTTGGTACAACTCCTGCAGCAGATACGCAGTATTTT
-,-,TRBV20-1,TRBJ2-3,CSASRPRGSTDTQYF,TGCAGTGCTAGTAGGCCGCGGGGTAGCACAGATACGCAGTATTTT
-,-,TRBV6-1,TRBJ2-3,CASSGTPSPDTQYF,TGTGCCAGCAGTGGGACACCATCCCCCGATACGCAGTATTTT
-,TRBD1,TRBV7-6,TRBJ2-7,CASSPRSGTGAYEQYF,TGTGCCAGCAGCCCCCGAAGTGGGACAGGGGCATACGAGCAGTACTTC
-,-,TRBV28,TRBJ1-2,CASNTVEGSDGYTF,TGTGCCAGCAACACCGTGGAAGGGAGTGACGGCTACACCTTC
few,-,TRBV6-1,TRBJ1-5,CASRKDGSNQPQHF,TGTGCCAGCAGGAAAGACGGGAGCAATCAGCCCCAGCATTTT
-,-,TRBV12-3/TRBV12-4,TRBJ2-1,CASSYALRVNEQFF,TGTGCCAGCAGTTACGCCCTCAGGGTTAATGAGCAGTTCTTC
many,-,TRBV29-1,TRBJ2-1,CSVVYNEQFF,TGCAGCGTCGTCTACAATGAGCAGTTCTTC
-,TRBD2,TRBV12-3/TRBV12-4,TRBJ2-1,CASSGGLAGGVDEQFF,TGTGCCAGCAGTGGGGGCTTAGCGGGGGGAGTGGATGAGCAGTTCTTC
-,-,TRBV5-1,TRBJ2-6,CASSLVINAGGANGLTF,TGCGCCAGCAGCTTGGTTATCAACGCTGGAGGGGCCAACGGCCTGACTTTC
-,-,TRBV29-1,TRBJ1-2,CSVDLTTFGQYYGYTF,TGCAGCGTTGATTTAACAACCTTTGGGCAGTACTATGGCTACACCTTC
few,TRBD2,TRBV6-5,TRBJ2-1,CASSYTSGVSYNEQFF,TGTGCCAGCAGTTACACTAGCGGGGTCTCCTACAATGAGCAGTTCTTC
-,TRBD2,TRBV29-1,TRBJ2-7,CSVAPAGGSYEQYF,TGCAGCGTTGCTCCAGCGGGGGGCTCCTACGAGCAGTACTTC
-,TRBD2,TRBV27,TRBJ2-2,CASSLSRLAGGNTGELFF,TGTGCCAGCAGTTTATCGAGACTAGCGGGGGGCAACACCGGGGAGCTGTTTTTT
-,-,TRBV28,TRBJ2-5,CASSLTGAGETQYF,TGTGCCAGCAGTTTAACTGGGGCTGGAGAGACCCAGTACTTC
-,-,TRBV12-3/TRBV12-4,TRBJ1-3,CASTLAAGGNTIYF,TGTGCCAGCACCTTGGCGGCAGGGGGAAACACCATATATTTT
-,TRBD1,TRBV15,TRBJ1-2,CATSGQGRNYGYTF,TGTGCCACCAGCGGACAGGGACGGAACTATGGCTACACCTTC
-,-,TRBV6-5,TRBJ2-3,CASSYSSQVGADTQYF,TGTGCCAGCAGTTACTCTAGCCAGGTCGGCGCAGATACGCAGTATTTT
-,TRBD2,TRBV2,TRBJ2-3,CASSGPSGGRGDTQYF,TGTGCCAGCAGTGGACCTAGCGGGGGGCGAGGAGATACGCAGTATTTT
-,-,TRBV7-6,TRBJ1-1,CASSFLDRGRTEAFF,TGTGCCAGCAGCTTTCTAGACAGAGGAAGGACTGAAGCTTTCTTT
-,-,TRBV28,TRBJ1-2,CASSDGRDGYTF,TGTGCCAGCAGTGATGGCAGGGACGGCTACACCTTC
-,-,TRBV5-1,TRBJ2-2,CASSVNRESGELFF,TGCGCCAGCAGCGTGAACAGGGAATCCGGGGAGCTGTTTTTT
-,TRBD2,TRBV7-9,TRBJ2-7,CASSSLRTSGDPYEQYF,TGTGCCAGCAGCTCCCTTCGGACTAGCGGGGACCCCTACGAGCAGTACTTC
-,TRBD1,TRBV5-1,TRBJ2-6,CASRTGSGANVLTF,TGCGCCAGCAGGACAGGGTCTGGGGCCAACGTCCTGACTTTC
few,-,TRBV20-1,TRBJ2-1,CSGEHYNEQFF,TGCAGTGGGGAGCATTACAATGAGCAGTTCTTC
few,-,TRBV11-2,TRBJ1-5,CASSLVDGGRQPQHF,TGTGCCAGCAGCTTAGTTGACGGGGGGCGTCAGCCCCAGCATTTT
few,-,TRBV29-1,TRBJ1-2,CSGYSGDYGYTF,TGCAGCGGATATAGTGGGGACTATGGCTACACCTTC
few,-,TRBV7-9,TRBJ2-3,CASSFLDNTQYF,TGTGCCAGCAGCTTTCTGGATAACACGCAGTATTTT
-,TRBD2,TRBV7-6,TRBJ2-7,CASSSIAGGPGEQYF,TGTGCCAGCAGCTCAATAGCGGGGGGCCCTGGCGAGCAGTACTTC
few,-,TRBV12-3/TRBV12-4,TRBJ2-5,CASSLWSGETQYF,TGTGCCAGCAGTTTATGGAGCGGAGAGACCCAGTACTTC
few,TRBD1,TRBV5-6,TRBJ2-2,CASRLGQGYTGELFF,TGTGCCAGCAGACTCGGACAGGGGTACACCGGGGAGCTGTTTTTT
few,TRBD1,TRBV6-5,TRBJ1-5,CASSYRTGWGQPQHF,TGTGCCAGCAGTTACCGGACAGGGTGGGGACAGCCCCAGCATTTT
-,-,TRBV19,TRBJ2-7,CASSIRQFYEQYF,TGTGCCAGTAGTATTAGGCAATTCTACGAGCAGTACTTC
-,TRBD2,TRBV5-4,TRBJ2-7,CASSQLAGGPYEQYF,TGTGCCAGCAGCCAACTAGCGGGGGGCCCCTACGAGCAGTACTTC
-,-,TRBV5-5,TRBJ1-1,CASSFGRQNTEAFF,TGTGCCAGCAGCTTTGGCAGACAGAACACTGAAGCTTTCTTT